One sample yielded the 24 T cell receptor beta chains listed below, sequenced in a study of cytomegalovirus exposure and HLA in healthy donors. Vbeta (60) and Jbeta (13) primers were used in the PCR. Produced via immunoSEQ multiplex PCR; TCRdb's table is partial and in-frame only. Of 100,000 or so clones listed, around 80% are singletons. Source material: PBMCs. The source is a young woman in good health and CMV-seronegative.

The chain carries TRBV6-6 and TRBJ1-2; TRBD1 aligns across 8 bases. The CDR3 runs 16 residues. Germline V gene lookup returns CDR1 MNHNY and CDR2 SVGAGI (reference sequence). The V and J ends lost 2 bases and 4 bases, in that order; junction bases with no gene match: 9. The CDR3 DNA reads as TGTGCCAGCAGTTACGGGACAGGCGGAGGCTCCTATGGCTACACCTTC. It specifies CASSYGTGGGSYGYTF.

The chain is built from TRBV27 and TRBJ1-1; 8 bases agree with TRBD1. Germline trimming cut 0 bases from V and 9 bases from J; bases unmatched to any gene: 3. This CDR3 contains 13 residues. The germline gives CDR1 MNHEY, CDR2 SMNVEV (reference sequence). CDR3 loop: CASSLSRTGQAFF. The CDR3 nucleotides read TGTGCCAGCAGTTTATCCCGGACAGGGCAAGCTTTCTTT.

The J gene is TRBJ1-4, the V gene TRBV28; a weak D match, TRBD1 (5 bases). Trimming took off 5 bases at V and 5 bases at J, with 15 bases between the two ends. This CDR3 has 15 residues. Germline CDR1 reads MDHEN; CDR2 reads SYDVKM. CDR3 sequence (DNA): TGTGCCAGCAGTCCGGGGGACGGCCTAAATGAAAAACTGTTTTTT. It is translated as CASSPGDGLNEKLFF.

The V gene is TRBV19, the J gene TRBJ2-1, with TRBD1 matching 10 bases. CDR1 and CDR2 from the germline V gene are LNHDA and SQIVND (reference sequence). The CDR3 extends over 15 amino acids. Unmatched junction bases numbered 6, after V lost 6 bases and J lost 4 bases. CDR3: CASSIDRGQYNEQFF. For the CDR3, the DNA is TGTGCCAGTAGCATCGACAGGGGGCAATACAATGAGCAGTTCTTC.

The CDR3 here is CASSLGDGGGGATQYF. CDR3 DNA: TGTGCCAGCAGCTTAGGGGATGGCGGGGGGGGAGCGACGCAGTATTTT. The V and J genes are TRBV7-2 and TRBJ2-3; 9 bases are a match to TRBD2. The CDR3 covers 16 residues. CDR1 and CDR2 (germline): SGHTA, FQGNSA. The V segment lost 1 base and the J segment 9 bases; nucleotides outside the gene matches: 11.

This chain joins TRBV15 and TRBJ2-5, with 8 bases identical to TRBD2. The J call could be wrong; TRBJ2-7 is a better fit for the DNA end. Germline V gene data show CDR1 as LNHNV and CDR2 as YYDKDF (reference sequence). The CDR3 loop spans 18 amino acids. The CDR3 DNA reads as TGTGCCACCAGCAGAGATCCGGGGGGGACCCCGGGATCCTACGAGCAGTACTTC. This gives the protein CATSRDPGGTPGSYEQYF.

V and J are TRBV18 and TRBJ2-1; 7 bases align to TRBD1. This CDR3 comprises 16 residues. V gave up 6 bases and J gave up 5 bases; unmatched junction bases: 13. Per the germline V gene, CDR1 is KGHSH and CDR2 is LQKENI. The CDR3 loop is CASSPSSPQGDNEQFF. The CDR3 DNA reads as TGTGCCAGCTCCCCCAGTAGTCCGCAGGGGGACAATGAGCAGTTCTTC.

This clone was found a few times. The V and J genes are TRBV7-6 and TRBJ1-1; D may be TRBD1 (6 bases). Germline V gene sequence: CDR1 SGHVS, CDR2 FNYEAQ. Trimming took 1 base from V and 2 from J, leaving 20 bases between them. The length of the CDR3 is 18 residues. The CDR3 protein is CASSLEGGGLHSNTEAFF. As DNA, the CDR3 is TGTGCCAGCAGCTTAGAAGGGGGTGGACTTCATTCTAACACTGAAGCTTTCTTT.

The gene calls are TRBV27 and TRBJ2-7; TRBD2 agrees at 13 bases. Germline lookup yields CDR1 MNHEY and CDR2 SMNVEV (reference sequence). Trimming at V came to 8 bases and at J to 3 bases, leaving 1 base not matched to a gene. This CDR3 spans 13 amino acids. The CDR3 spells CASWTSGSYEQYF. The CDR3 bases are TGTGCCAGCTGGACTAGCGGGAGCTACGAGCAGTACTTC.

This chain links TRBV7-2 with TRBJ2-5; maybe TRBD2 (6 bases). With 2 bases removed from V and 2 bases from J, the gap between germline ends came to 12 bases. The CDR3 has 15 residues. The germline CDR1 and CDR2 sequences are SGHTA and FQGNSA. CDR3 sequence (DNA): TGTGCCAGCAGCTTAACCGGGACTCCACAAGAGACCCAGTACTTC. Its protein product is CASSLTGTPQETQYF.

This sequence joins TRBV6-5 and TRBJ2-7; 8 bases are shared with TRBD2. The CDR3 runs to 15 residues. Germline V lookup: CDR1 MNHEY, CDR2 SVGAGI. J lost 2 bases, V lost 1 base, and 4 bases had no gene match. The CDR3 reads CASSYFAGGPYEQYF. DNA for the CDR3: TGTGCCAGCAGTTACTTTGCGGGAGGTCCCTACGAGCAGTACTTC.

The V gene is TRBV6-1, the J gene TRBJ2-7; D remains unclear. V lost 6 bases and J lost 2, with 17 bases in between. The CDR3 sequence is 15 residues long. The V gene's germline CDR1 is MNHNS and CDR2 SASEGT. CDR3 in amino acids: CASSPYSQTAYEQYF. The DNA of the CDR3 is TGTGCCAGCAGCCCTTACAGCCAAACCGCCTACGAGCAGTACTTC.

The chain uses TRBV5-6 and TRBJ2-2; perhaps TRBD1 as D (6 bases). The CDR3 covers 15 residues. V lost 2 bases, J lost 6 bases, and 14 bases lay in between. Per germline, CDR1 SGHDT and CDR2 YYEEEE. CDR3 amino acids: CASSFVWGRAGELFF. The CDR3 region has the DNA TGTGCCAGCAGCTTTGTCTGGGGGCGGGCCGGGGAGCTGTTTTTT.

This clone was detected once. J is TRBJ1-2 and V is TRBV18; D perhaps matches TRBD1 (6 bases). The germline V and J ends were trimmed by 3 bases and 2 bases, with 16 bases remaining between them. The CDR3 consists of 16 residues. Germline V gene sequence: CDR1 KGHSH, CDR2 LQKENI. The CDR3: CASSPQTGNLNYGYTF. CDR3 bases: TGTGCCAGCTCACCCCAAACAGGGAACCTAAACTATGGCTACACCTTC.

This clone came up once. The chain combines TRBV9 with TRBJ2-2, with D possibly TRBD2 on 5 matching bases. The CDR3 consists of 12 residues. Germline V lookup: CDR1 SGDLS, CDR2 YYNGEE. The germline V and J ends were trimmed by 3 bases and 6 bases, with 6 bases remaining between them. The CDR3 DNA reads TGTGCCAGCAGCGCGGGGTCCGGGGAGCTGTTTTTT. It codes for CASSAGSGELFF.

V usage is TRBV28 and J usage is TRBJ2-5; 11 nucleotides align to TRBD2. CDR3 length equals 17 residues. Germline values: CDR1 MDHEN, CDR2 SYDVKM. The V gene end was trimmed by 5 bases and the J gene end by 5 bases; junction bases not matched to a gene: 13. The CDR3 nucleotides are TGTGCCAGCAGTCCGGGACTAGCGGTGGGATCGGAGGAGACCCAGTACTTC. Protein: CASSPGLAVGSEETQYF.

As concerns this clone: One end of the junction fails to match germline, which may point to a read error. The CDR3 nucleotides are TGTTCCAGCAGCCGCGCCGGGACAGGGTCAGATCAGTTCTTC. This sequence encodes CSSSRAGTGSDQFF. J is TRBJ2-1 and V is TRBV7-9; TRBD1 aligns across 9 bases. This CDR3 contains 14 residues. Germline CDR1 and CDR2: SEHNR and FQNEAQ (reference sequence).

The gene calls are TRBV27 and TRBJ2-6; 9 bases align to TRBD1. The CDR3 is 18 residues long. V dropped 4 bases and J dropped 0; count of bases not matched to a gene: 7. Germline V lookup: CDR1 MNHEY, CDR2 SMNVEV (reference sequence). The CDR3 sequence is CASSSRTGVNSGANVLTF. The CDR3 DNA reads as TGTGCCAGCAGTTCACGGACAGGGGTTAACTCTGGGGCCAACGTCCTGACTTTC.

This clone was seen only once. The J gene is TRBJ2-3, the V gene TRBV5-4; 7 bases align to TRBD2. CDR1 SGHNT and CDR2 YYREEE come from the germline V gene (reference sequence). Trimming removed 5 bases from V and 1 base from J; junction bases left unmatched: 10. This CDR3 has 16 residues. As DNA, the CDR3 is TGTGCCAGCAGATCGTTTTTGGGGGGGGGCACAGATACGCAGTATTTT. Its translation is CASRSFLGGGTDTQYF.

The chain employs TRBV5-6 and TRBJ2-2; no firm D call. This CDR3 spans 14 amino acids. The V and J ends lost 3 bases and 6 bases respectively, with 12 bases between them. Germline CDR1 is SGHDT and CDR2 is YYEEEE. The CDR3 region is CASSSLGEAGELFF. The CDR3 region has the DNA TGTGCCAGCAGCTCCCTCGGAGAGGCCGGGGAGCTGTTTTTT. The full variable domain, its missing parts supplied by reference TRBV5-6 and TRBJ2-2, is DAGVTQSPTHLIKTRGQQVTLRCSPKSGHDTVSWYQQALGQGPQFIFQYYEEEERQRGNFPDRFSGHQFPNYSSELNVNALLLGDSALYLCASSSLGEAGELFFGEGSRLTVL.

V and J are TRBV7-9 and TRBJ1-3; D uncertain. The V end lost 3 bases, the J end lost 0 bases, and 6 bases lay between the germline ends. Germline V gene data show CDR1 as SEHNR and CDR2 as FQNEAQ (reference sequence). CDR3 length: 14 amino acids. This CDR3 is CASSFGFSGNTIYF. CDR3 DNA sequence: TGTGCCAGCAGCTTCGGGTTCTCTGGAAACACCATATATTTT.

On this clone: One end of the junction does not line up with germline, which may come from a read error. The sample contains more than one DNA sequence encoding this CDR3. CDR3 sequence (DNA): TGTGCCAGCAGCTACCAGACAGCGATGAGATTCAGCTCCTACAACGAGCAGTTCTTC. Translating gives CASSYQTAMRFSSYNEQFF. The rearrangement joins TRBV7-9 to TRBJ2-1; perhaps TRBD1 as D (5 bases). This CDR3 is built from 19 residues. Germline lookup yields CDR1 SEHNR and CDR2 FQNEAQ (reference sequence).

V usage is TRBV28 and J usage is TRBJ2-7; D call uncertain. V was clipped by 0 bases and J by 4 bases, with 13 bases between them. Germline V gene data show CDR1 as MDHEN and CDR2 as SYDVKM. CDR3 length: 15 residues. DNA for the CDR3: TGTGCCAGCAGTTTATGGGGCACAAGGTTTTACGAGCAGTACTTC. Translation: CASSLWGTRFYEQYF.

This sequence joins TRBV28 and TRBJ2-5; TRBD1 matches 10 bases. The assigned J gene may be wrong: the sequence end matches TRBJ2-7 better. Germline CDR1 and CDR2: MDHEN and SYDVKM. The CDR3 is made up of 14 amino acids. The chain's CDR3 is CATDRGLSSYEQYF. The CDR3 DNA is TGTGCCACCGACAGGGGGCTAAGCTCCTACGAGCAGTACTTC.